The count of the clone carrying this T cell receptor (beta chain) is one. The CDR3 sequence is 17 residues long. The junction had 10 bases not matched to a gene; V was cut back by 3 bases and J by 2 bases. Germline V gene sequence: CDR1 LGHNA, CDR2 YNFKEQ. The source of the sample is a study of blood T cell repertoires in COVID-19. Overall study context: Samples came from the United States, Italy and Spain, spanning acute and convalescent COVID-19. T cells, B-cell-depleted T cells, or PBMCs provided the cDNA or gDNA that served as material.

Original methodology: Nucleated cell number was recorded as an estimate derived from reference gene primer amplification. Sequencing used immunoSEQ multiplex PCR; TCRdb keeps in-frame clones, though not all of them. The V and J calls and clone size come from that table; D and trimming were worked out from the DNA. The sample includes under 300,000 clones, roughly 86% of them seen just once. This sequence was found in a woman aged 70-85 years with active or convalescent COVID-19. The rearrangement uses TRBV4-2 and TRBJ1-5, with 7 bases that match TRBD1. The sequencing sample was made of peripheral blood. CDR3 nucleotides: TGTGCCAGCAGCCAGGCTGGGCGTGACAGGGGCAATCAGCCCCAGCATTTT. Residues: CASSQAGRDRGNQPQHF.